This T cell receptor beta chain was documented in a study of shared T cell receptors in the human thymus. The protocol was immunoSEQ multiplex PCR, while the TCRdb copy is restricted to in-frame clones and leaves out a portion. Seen here are roughly 560,000 clones, approximately 80% observed once, and the top ten hold more than 0.01%. Another study also made use of these data, one on human thymus T cells. That source reports: Resections that were taken during corrective heart surgery supplied the thymus tissue. Apparent skewing of V and J gene usage characterized both thymic and blood repertoires. Thymic repertoires from unrelated individuals overlapped highly, related research reported.

The clonotype originates from a boy younger than two with a congenital heart defect. Sequenced: thymocytes.

The CDR3 DNA follows: TGTGCCAGCAGTTTAGACGGACAGGTATCCTCCTACGAGCAGTACTTC. This codes for CASSLDGQVSSYEQYF. The J gene is TRBJ2-7, the V gene TRBV28; the match to TRBD1 covers 7 bases. Unmatched junction bases numbered 7, after V lost 2 bases and J lost 0 bases. Germline CDR1 MDHEN, CDR2 SYDVKM. The CDR3 loop spans 16 amino acids.